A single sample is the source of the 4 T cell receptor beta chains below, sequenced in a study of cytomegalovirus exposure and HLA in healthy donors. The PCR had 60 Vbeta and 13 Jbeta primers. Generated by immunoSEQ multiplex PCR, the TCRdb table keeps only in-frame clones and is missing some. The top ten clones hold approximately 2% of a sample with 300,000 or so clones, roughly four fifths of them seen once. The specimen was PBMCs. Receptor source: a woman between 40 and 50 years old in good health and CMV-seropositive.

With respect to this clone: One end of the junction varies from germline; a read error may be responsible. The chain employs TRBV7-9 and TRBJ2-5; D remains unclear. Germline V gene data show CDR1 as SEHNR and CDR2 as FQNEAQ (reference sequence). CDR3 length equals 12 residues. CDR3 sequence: CSSSLIAETQYF. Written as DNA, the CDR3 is TGTTCCAGCAGCTTAATCGCGGAGACCCAGTACTTC.

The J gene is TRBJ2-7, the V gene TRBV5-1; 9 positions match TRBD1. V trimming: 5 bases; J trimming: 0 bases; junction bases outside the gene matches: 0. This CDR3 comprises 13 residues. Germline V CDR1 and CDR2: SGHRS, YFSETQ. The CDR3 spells CASRTGGSYEQYF. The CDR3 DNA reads TGCGCCAGCAGGACAGGGGGCTCCTACGAGCAGTACTTC.

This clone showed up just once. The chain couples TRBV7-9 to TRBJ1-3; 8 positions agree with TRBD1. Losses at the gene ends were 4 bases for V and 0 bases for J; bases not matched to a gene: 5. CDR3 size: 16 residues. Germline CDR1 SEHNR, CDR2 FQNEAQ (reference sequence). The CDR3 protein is CASSWADRGSGNTIYF. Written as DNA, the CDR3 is TGTGCCAGCAGCTGGGCCGACAGGGGCTCTGGAAACACCATATATTTT.

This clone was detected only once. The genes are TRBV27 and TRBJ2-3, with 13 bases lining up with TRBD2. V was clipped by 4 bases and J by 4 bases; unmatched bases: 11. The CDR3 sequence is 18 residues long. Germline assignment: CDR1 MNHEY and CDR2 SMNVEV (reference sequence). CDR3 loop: CASSSKVRLAGGADTQYF. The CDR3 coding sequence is TGTGCCAGCAGTTCCAAAGTTCGACTAGCGGGAGGCGCAGATACGCAGTATTTT.